The present T cell receptor beta chain was sequenced within a study of blood T cell repertoires in COVID-19 (dated by TCRdb to the early 2020s). In terms of the full investigation: Samples covering the acute and convalescent phases of COVID-19 were provided by collaborators in the United States, Italy and Spain. The material from the prospective study consisted of cDNA or gDNA derived from T cells, B-cell-depleted T cells, or PBMCs. Subjects who had been exposed to COVID-19, were actively infected with it, or had recovered from it provided the deeply sampled blood TCRbeta repertoires that made up the dataset. A freely available public database, intended as a resource for researchers studying the immune response to SARS-CoV-2, is where the repertoires were released. The samples were drawn from the first 160 participants of the ongoing ImmuneRACE study and from 1,254 subjects provided by 6 global collaborators. A de-identified subject ID, COVID-19 status, age in years and sex were almost always included in the sample metadata. Where HLA class I and class II types were available, the types were taken from metadata supplied by the sample provider, not from assay-based typing.

The immunoSEQ Assay, a bias-controlled multiplex PCR, was used to amplify TCRbeta CDR3 regions from genomic DNA. Per the authors' processing: Nucleated cell counts per sample were estimated from amplification of reference gene primers within the assay. To quantify the absolute abundance of each unique TCRbeta CDR3 rearrangement, sequence reads were collapsed and filtered. For each sample, productive Simpson clonality was calculated as the square root of Simpson's diversity index across productive rearrangements. Imported from immuneACCESS, the table was reduced by TCRdb to in-frame sequences with V and J called. These copies leave out some clones; in studies compared against another copy, an unresolved V gene accounts for under half, and the cause of the remainder is not known. Clonal size and the V and J genes are those of that table, whereas D and trimming came from the DNA. The sample table holds about 320,000 clones, of which about nine tenths were seen once. The ten largest clonotypes hold 2% to 3% of the sample.

Reading the germline V gene (reference sequence) gives CDR1 GTSNPN and CDR2 SVGIG. The CDR3 numbers 13 residues from cysteine through phenylalanine. The read is trimmed to its CDR3 DNA, 39 bases read in frame from base 1. V lost 0 bases and J lost 0 bases; the stretch between them is 3 bases long. Participants in the prospective study were enrolled through a virtual design, were aged roughly 18 to 100 years, and lived in some 24 United States geographic areas. Cohort assignment in the prospective study relied on participant-reported clinical history from a screening survey and a study questionnaire. Recovered participants in ImmuneRACE Cohort 3 were defined by two consecutive negative NP/OP PCR tests, clearance by a healthcare professional, or resolution of symptoms. In the prospective study, whole blood, serum and a nasopharyngeal or oropharyngeal swab were collected from each participant by mobile phlebotomists. Additional blood draws and questionnaires over a roughly two-month period could optionally be provided by prospective study participants. Blood samples from the prospective study were shipped frozen or at room temperature prior to DNA extraction.

Regarding this clone: The antigen it binds to is not known. No base quality values were provided; no much bigger clone lies one nucleotide off. Other DNA sequences in this specimen translate into the identical CDR3.

The investigation overall reported the following: The amount of clinical and demographic metadata varied by source and participant and was provided uncurated.

Sequencing was carried out using PBMCs or T cells enriched from blood (not recorded which). The chain was built from TRBV30 and TRBJ1-3, with an unclear D gene assignment. This TCR was recovered from a man between 60 and 75 years old who had recovered from COVID-19. This receptor has the CDR3 CAWSVLSGNTIYF. The DNA sequence is given as TGTGCCTGGAGTGTACTCTCTGGAAACACCATATATTTT.